The T cell receptor (beta chain) under discussion was sequenced for a study of blood T cell repertoires in COVID-19. Overall study: Samples representing acute and convalescent COVID-19 were sourced from the United States, Italy and Spain. PBMCs, B-cell-depleted T cells, or T cells were the source of the cDNA or gDNA that made up the material.

As handled by the study authors: Estimation of nucleated cell counts relied on the amplification of reference gene primers. Assay used: immunoSEQ multiplex PCR; TCRdb lists only in-frame clones, some missing. The DNA was the basis for D and trimming; V, J and clone size are from that table. The data contain more than 95,000 clones, approximately 83% of them singletons. The TCR sequence derives from a woman older than 75 with active or convalescent COVID-19. Sequencing was carried out using peripheral blood.

CDR3 sequence reads: CASSLGGGRAPLHF. The CDR3, as DNA: TGCGCCAGCAGCTTGGGCGGGGGAAGAGCGCCCCTCCACTTT. This chain connects TRBV5-1 to TRBJ1-6, with a possible D match to TRBD1 (5 bases). The V gene's germline CDR1 is SGHRS and CDR2 YFSETQ. Trimming pared 0 bases from V and 13 bases from J, leaving 14 bases between. This CDR3 comprises 14 residues.